This is a list of T cell receptor beta chains from one sample in a study of post-analysis software for immune sequencing data. TCRdb reprocessed the PCR reads via MiXCR and lists one record per CDR3 protein. The sample has roughly 410,000 distinct CDR3 sequences, roughly 30% seen once. The source material was blood. The receptors were sampled from a girl aged 10 to 17 with multiple sclerosis. CDR3s include the opening cysteine and the closing phenylalanine or tryptophan. Each record gives: J gene, D gene, V gene, clone size, CDR3 protein, CDR3 DNA. A D gene is named only where the DNA matches it firmly. Some rows have no size entry. The others give once, few or many, or a class for an expanded clone.

j_gene: TRBJ2-3
d_gene: TRBD1
v_gene: TRBV12-5
abundance: .
CDR3aa: CASSRHRGRADTQYF
CDR3nt: TGTGCTAGTTCTAGGCACAGGGGGCGCGCAGATACGCAGTATTTT

j_gene: TRBJ2-1
d_gene: .
v_gene: TRBV7-2
abundance: .
CDR3aa: CASSAGTRYNEQFF
CDR3nt: TGTGCCAGCAGCGCAGGGACTCGCTACAATGAGCAGTTCTTC

j_gene: TRBJ2-7
d_gene: TRBD2
v_gene: TRBV6-5
abundance: many
CDR3aa: CASSYSSGGIYEQYF
CDR3nt: TGTGCCAGCAGTTACTCTAGCGGGGGGATTTACGAGCAGTACTTC

j_gene: TRBJ2-1
d_gene: TRBD2
v_gene: TRBV7-2
abundance: few
CDR3aa: CASRNRGGAGWSNEQFF
CDR3nt: TGTGCCAGCAGAAACCGCGGGGGGGCGGGGTGGTCCAATGAGCAGTTCTTC

j_gene: TRBJ1-2
d_gene: TRBD1
v_gene: TRBV6-5
abundance: .
CDR3aa: CVSRHGQGDGYTF
CDR3nt: TGTGTCAGCAGACACGGACAGGGCGATGGCTACACCTTC

j_gene: TRBJ1-2
d_gene: .
v_gene: TRBV7-2
abundance: .
CDR3aa: CVSSLGGSGYTF
CDR3nt: TGTGTCAGTAGCCTAGGAGGGAGTGGCTACACCTTC

j_gene: TRBJ2-7
d_gene: TRBD2
v_gene: TRBV3-1
abundance: .
CDR3aa: CASRQSGTRRSEQYF
CDR3nt: TGTGCCAGCAGGCAATCCGGGACTAGAAGATCCGAGCAGTACTTC

j_gene: TRBJ1-2
d_gene: .
v_gene: TRBV20-1
abundance: .
CDR3aa: CSATGGKNYGYTF
CDR3nt: TGCAGTGCCACGGGGGGCAAGAACTATGGCTACACCTTC

j_gene: TRBJ1-5
d_gene: .
v_gene: TRBV24-1
abundance: few
CDR3aa: CATSEGRNQPQHF
CDR3nt: TGTGCCACCAGTGAGGGACGCAATCAGCCCCAGCATTTT

j_gene: TRBJ2-4
d_gene: TRBD2
v_gene: TRBV20-1
abundance: .
CDR3aa: CSARDQSGRNIQYF
CDR3nt: TGCAGTGCTAGAGATCAAAGCGGGAGGAACATTCAGTACTTC

j_gene: TRBJ2-3
d_gene: .
v_gene: TRBV12-3/TRBV12-4
abundance: .
CDR3aa: CASSFSESTDTQYF
CDR3nt: TGTGCCAGCAGCTTTTCCGAGAGCACAGATACGCAGTATTTT

j_gene: TRBJ1-1
d_gene: .
v_gene: TRBV7-2
abundance: few
CDR3aa: CASSWRWGQGTEAFF
CDR3nt: TGTGCCAGCAGCTGGAGGTGGGGGCAGGGCACTGAAGCTTTCTTT

j_gene: TRBJ2-5
d_gene: .
v_gene: TRBV6-2/TRBV6-3
abundance: few
CDR3aa: CASSSAAAETQYF
CDR3nt: TGTGCCAGCAGTTCGGCGGCGGCAGAGACCCAGTACTTC

j_gene: TRBJ2-1
d_gene: .
v_gene: TRBV20-1
abundance: few
CDR3aa: CSARRGPGNEQFF
CDR3nt: TGCAGTGCTAGGCGGGGGCCTGGCAATGAGCAGTTCTTC

j_gene: TRBJ2-1
d_gene: .
v_gene: TRBV24-1
abundance: .
CDR3aa: CATRMSGGPYNEQFF
CDR3nt: TGTGCCACCAGAATGTCGGGGGGCCCATACAATGAGCAGTTCTTC

j_gene: TRBJ2-6
d_gene: .
v_gene: TRBV7-2
abundance: .
CDR3aa: CASSSTGANVLTF
CDR3nt: TGTGCCAGCAGCTCAACCGGGGCCAACGTCCTGACTTTC

j_gene: TRBJ2-5
d_gene: TRBD2
v_gene: TRBV20-1
abundance: .
CDR3aa: CSAHPLAGEETQYF
CDR3nt: TGCAGTGCACATCCACTAGCGGGGGAAGAGACCCAGTACTTC

j_gene: TRBJ2-5
d_gene: .
v_gene: TRBV5-1
abundance: few
CDR3aa: CASTDWQETQYF
CDR3nt: TGCGCCAGCACCGATTGGCAAGAGACCCAGTACTTC

j_gene: TRBJ2-1
d_gene: .
v_gene: TRBV9
abundance: many
CDR3aa: CASSTRTVPDEQFF
CDR3nt: TGTGCCAGCAGCACCCGGACAGTTCCCGATGAGCAGTTCTTC

j_gene: TRBJ2-5
d_gene: .
v_gene: TRBV12-3/TRBV12-4
abundance: few
CDR3aa: CASSFRETETQYF
CDR3nt: TGTGCCAGCAGTTTTAGGGAAACAGAGACCCAGTACTTC

j_gene: TRBJ2-3
d_gene: .
v_gene: TRBV20-1
abundance: few
CDR3aa: CSARLISTGEFTDTQYF
CDR3nt: TGCAGTGCTAGATTAATATCTACCGGGGAGTTCACAGATACGCAGTATTTT

j_gene: TRBJ2-7
d_gene: .
v_gene: TRBV6-5
abundance: many
CDR3aa: CASSTNYEQYF
CDR3nt: TGTGCCAGCAGTACAAACTACGAGCAGTACTTC

j_gene: TRBJ2-3
d_gene: TRBD2
v_gene: TRBV7-6
abundance: few
CDR3aa: CASSLGTSMNTQYF
CDR3nt: TGTGCCAGCAGCCTAGGGACTAGTATGAATACGCAGTATTTT

j_gene: TRBJ1-5
d_gene: .
v_gene: TRBV20-1
abundance: .
CDR3aa: CSARDYAGARSNQPQHF
CDR3nt: TGCAGTGCTAGAGATTATGCGGGGGCGCGGAGCAATCAGCCCCAGCATTTT

j_gene: TRBJ1-6
d_gene: .
v_gene: TRBV20-1
abundance: .
CDR3aa: CSAKGGGEDSPLHF
CDR3nt: TGCAGTGCGAAGGGAGGGGGGGAAGATTCACCCCTCCACTTT

j_gene: TRBJ2-1
d_gene: TRBD1
v_gene: TRBV28
abundance: few
CDR3aa: CASSSPRTGSYNEQFF
CDR3nt: TGTGCCAGCAGTTCCCCTCGGACAGGGTCCTACAATGAGCAGTTCTTC

j_gene: TRBJ1-2
d_gene: .
v_gene: TRBV4-1
abundance: .
CDR3aa: CASRPPGTYGYTF
CDR3nt: TGCGCCAGCAGGCCCCCGGGCACCTATGGCTACACCTTC

j_gene: TRBJ2-7
d_gene: TRBD1
v_gene: TRBV29-1
abundance: few
CDR3aa: CSACPGTGGSYEQYF
CDR3nt: TGCAGCGCTTGCCCGGGGACAGGGGGCTCCTACGAGCAGTACTTC

j_gene: TRBJ2-1
d_gene: TRBD1
v_gene: TRBV6-6
abundance: .
CDR3aa: CASSYSRDRGNEQFF
CDR3nt: TGTGCCAGCAGTTACTCTCGGGACAGGGGGAATGAGCAGTTCTTC

j_gene: TRBJ2-7
d_gene: .
v_gene: TRBV5-1
abundance: .
CDR3aa: CASSLGLEGYEQYF
CDR3nt: TGCGCCAGCAGCTTGGGTTTAGAGGGCTACGAGCAGTACTTC

j_gene: TRBJ2-3
d_gene: TRBD2
v_gene: TRBV5-5
abundance: .
CDR3aa: CASSMTSGGVSTQYF
CDR3nt: TGTGCCAGCAGCATGACTAGCGGAGGTGTTAGTACGCAGTATTTT

j_gene: TRBJ2-7
d_gene: .
v_gene: TRBV6-6
abundance: few
CDR3aa: CASSADTLHPYEQYF
CDR3nt: TGTGCCAGCAGTGCCGACACGCTCCACCCCTACGAGCAGTACTTC

j_gene: TRBJ1-6
d_gene: .
v_gene: TRBV12-3/TRBV12-4
abundance: .
CDR3aa: CASSTAQIFGYSPLHF
CDR3nt: TGTGCCAGCAGTACCGCACAGATTTTCGGTTACTCACCCCTCCACTTT

j_gene: TRBJ1-5
d_gene: .
v_gene: TRBV2
abundance: few
CDR3aa: CASNELGVNQPQHF
CDR3nt: TGTGCCAGCAATGAGCTAGGGGTTAATCAGCCCCAGCATTTT

j_gene: TRBJ1-5
d_gene: .
v_gene: TRBV6-6
abundance: .
CDR3aa: CASSYSSLGNQPQHF
CDR3nt: TGTGCCAGCAGTTACTCATCCCTAGGAAATCAGCCCCAGCATTTT

j_gene: TRBJ1-1
d_gene: TRBD1
v_gene: TRBV12-3/TRBV12-4
abundance: .
CDR3aa: CASSLQGAPEAFF
CDR3nt: TGTGCCAGCAGCCTTCAGGGGGCGCCTGAAGCTTTCTTT

j_gene: TRBJ2-5
d_gene: .
v_gene: TRBV7-9
abundance: .
CDR3aa: CASSRTVTGQETQYF
CDR3nt: TGTGCCAGCAGCCGTACGGTAACAGGGCAAGAGACCCAGTACTTC

j_gene: TRBJ1-1
d_gene: .
v_gene: TRBV7-9
abundance: .
CDR3aa: CASSLVPGLVGTEAFF
CDR3nt: TGTGCCAGCAGCTTAGTGCCGGGCTTGGTTGGCACTGAAGCTTTCTTT

j_gene: TRBJ2-2
d_gene: TRBD2
v_gene: TRBV20-1
abundance: .
CDR3aa: CSVRGSGSGTNTGELFF
CDR3nt: TGCAGTGTTAGGGGATCAGGTAGCGGGACGAACACCGGGGAGCTGTTTTTT

j_gene: TRBJ2-3
d_gene: TRBD2
v_gene: TRBV4-1
abundance: .
CDR3aa: CASSQGAGGQGDTQYF
CDR3nt: TGCGCCAGCAGCCAAGGCGCGGGGGGGCAGGGAGATACGCAGTATTTT

j_gene: TRBJ2-7
d_gene: TRBD1
v_gene: TRBV29-1
abundance: few
CDR3aa: CSVGTGEIYEQYF
CDR3nt: TGCAGCGTTGGGACAGGGGAAATCTACGAGCAGTACTTC

j_gene: TRBJ2-3
d_gene: .
v_gene: TRBV24-1
abundance: few
CDR3aa: CATSDLAGGISTDTQYF
CDR3nt: TGTGCCACCAGTGATTTAGCCGGGGGCATTAGCACAGATACGCAGTATTTT

j_gene: TRBJ1-1
d_gene: TRBD1
v_gene: TRBV5-1
abundance: few
CDR3aa: CASSFLQGGGTEAFF
CDR3nt: TGCGCCAGCAGCTTTTTACAGGGGGGAGGTACTGAAGCTTTCTTT

j_gene: TRBJ2-6
d_gene: TRBD1
v_gene: TRBV6-1
abundance: few
CDR3aa: CASSEEQGVGGANVLTF
CDR3nt: TGTGCCAGCAGTGAAGAACAGGGGGTTGGTGGGGCCAACGTCCTGACTTTC

j_gene: TRBJ2-7
d_gene: TRBD2
v_gene: TRBV5-1
abundance: few
CDR3aa: CASSLEAGSGVPTYEQYF
CDR3nt: TGCGCCAGCAGCTTGGAAGCGGGTAGCGGGGTTCCGACCTACGAGCAGTACTTC

j_gene: TRBJ2-1
d_gene: .
v_gene: TRBV18
abundance: few
CDR3aa: CASSPWPRSGRDSYNEQFF
CDR3nt: TGTGCCAGCTCACCCTGGCCCCGGTCGGGCAGGGACTCCTACAATGAGCAGTTCTTC

j_gene: TRBJ1-5
d_gene: .
v_gene: TRBV6-5
abundance: .
CDR3aa: CASGLGGGEPQHF
CDR3nt: TGTGCCAGCGGATTAGGAGGGGGGGAGCCCCAGCATTTT

j_gene: TRBJ2-3
d_gene: .
v_gene: TRBV4-3
abundance: few
CDR3aa: CASSQDIVSDTQYF
CDR3nt: TGCGCCAGCAGCCAAGATATAGTATCAGATACGCAGTATTTT

j_gene: TRBJ2-2
d_gene: .
v_gene: TRBV5-4
abundance: few
CDR3aa: CASSLTTGELFF
CDR3nt: TGTGCCAGCAGCTTAACCACCGGGGAGCTGTTTTTT

j_gene: TRBJ1-4
d_gene: .
v_gene: TRBV7-9
abundance: .
CDR3aa: CASTSGGATNEKLFF
CDR3nt: TGTGCCAGCACTTCTGGCGGGGCAACTAATGAAAAACTGTTTTTT

j_gene: TRBJ2-7
d_gene: .
v_gene: TRBV6-2/TRBV6-3
abundance: few
CDR3aa: CASRSRQGGGYEQYF
CDR3nt: TGTGCCAGCAGATCCCGACAGGGTGGAGGGTACGAGCAGTACTTC

j_gene: TRBJ1-5
d_gene: .
v_gene: TRBV21-1
abundance: few
CDR3aa: CASSKPSQPQHF
CDR3nt: TGTGCCAGCAGCAAACCCAGCCAGCCCCAGCATTTT

j_gene: TRBJ1-2
d_gene: .
v_gene: TRBV3-1
abundance: few
CDR3aa: CASSPRTKGNGYTF
CDR3nt: TGTGCCAGCAGCCCTCGGACGAAGGGGAATGGCTACACCTTC

j_gene: TRBJ1-2
d_gene: .
v_gene: TRBV12-3/TRBV12-4
abundance: few
CDR3aa: CASSPPGYGYTF
CDR3nt: TGTGCCAGCAGCCCCCCCGGGTATGGCTACACCTTC

j_gene: TRBJ2-1
d_gene: TRBD2
v_gene: TRBV12-3/TRBV12-4
abundance: many
CDR3aa: CASSGGSVEYNEQFF
CDR3nt: TGTGCCAGCAGTGGCGGGAGTGTAGAATACAATGAGCAGTTCTTC